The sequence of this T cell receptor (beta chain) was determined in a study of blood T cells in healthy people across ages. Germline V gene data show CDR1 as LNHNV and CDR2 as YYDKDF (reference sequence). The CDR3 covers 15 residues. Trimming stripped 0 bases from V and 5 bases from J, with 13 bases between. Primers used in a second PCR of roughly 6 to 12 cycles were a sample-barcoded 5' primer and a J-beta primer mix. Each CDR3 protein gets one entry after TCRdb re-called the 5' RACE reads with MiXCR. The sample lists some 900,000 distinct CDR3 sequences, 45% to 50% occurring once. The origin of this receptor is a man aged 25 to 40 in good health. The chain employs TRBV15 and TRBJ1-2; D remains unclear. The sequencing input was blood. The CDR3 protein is CATSRDRGIWYGYTF. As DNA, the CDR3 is TGTGCCACCAGCAGAGATCGGGGTATTTGGTATGGCTACACCTTC. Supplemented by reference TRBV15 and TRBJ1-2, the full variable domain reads DAMVIQNPRYQVTQFGKPVTLSCSQTLNHNVMYWYQQKSSQAPKLLFHYYDKDFNNEADTPDNFQSRRPNTSFCFLDIRSPGLGDTAMYLCATSRDRGIWYGYTFGSGTRLTVV.